This TCR beta chain was profiled in a study of control samples from healthy donors and cancer patients. The CDR3 runs 16 residues. V lost 6 bases to trimming and J lost 0 bases, with 16 bases between them. CDR1 KGHSH and CDR2 LQKENI come from the germline V gene. The table came from immunoSEQ multiplex PCR; TCRdb's copy has only in-frame clones and leaves some out. The sample has about 130,000 clones, over 85% seen once; the top ten hold 3.6%. This clone appeared once. The clonotype comes from a man aged 25 to 40 in good health. The chain couples TRBV18 to TRBJ2-3; possibly TRBD1 or TRBD2 for D (5 bases each). The sequenced sample was blood. The CDR3 DNA sequence: TGTGCCAGCTCGACCTTATTGAGGGGCAGCACAGATACGCAGTATTTT. It is translated as CASSTLLRGSTDTQYF.